Below are 20 T cell receptor beta chains sequenced from a single sample in a study of blood T cell repertoires in COVID-19. This table comes from immunoSEQ multiplex PCR, and its TCRdb copy is limited to in-frame clones, with some not included. The sample shows 200,000 to 250,000 clones, about 90% of them seen only once. The material sequenced was peripheral blood. The receptors here all came from a young man with acute or convalescent COVID-19.

The rearrangement links TRBV27 to TRBJ2-7; TRBD1 matches 9 bases. V shed 6 bases, J shed 3 bases, and the junction held 3 bases outside the gene matches. CDR1 is MNHEY, CDR2 SMNVEV, per germline (reference sequence). CDR3 length: 13 amino acids. The CDR3 region has the DNA TGTGCCAGCAGGGGACAGGGCAACTACGAGCAGTACTTC. Its protein product is CASRGQGNYEQYF.

The chain links TRBV6-2 or TRBV6-3 to TRBJ2-7, with D possibly TRBD1 on 5 matching bases. CDR3 size: 16 residues. Looked up from germline, CDR1 is MNHEY and CDR2 is SVGEGT. V dropped 4 bases and J dropped 0 bases, with 16 bases sitting between them. The CDR3 DNA sequence: TGTGCCAGCAGTTTTGGCAGACAGAGGAGCTCCTACGAGCAGTACTTC. It specifies CASSFGRQRSSYEQYF.

The chain links TRBV30 to TRBJ2-7; 8 bases fit TRBD1. V shed 4 bases, J shed 7 bases, and the junction held 12 bases outside the gene matches. Per germline, CDR1 GTSNPN and CDR2 SVGIG (reference sequence). The CDR3 sequence is 14 residues long. CDR3 in DNA: TGTGCCTGGAAATATGGCAGGGGGCGTAGGGAGCAGTACTTC. It encodes CAWKYGRGRREQYF.

V and J are TRBV15 and TRBJ1-3; 7 bases fit TRBD1. Losses at the gene ends were 1 base for V and 4 bases for J; bases not matched to a gene: 4. This CDR3 has 15 residues. From germline, CDR1 is LNHNV and CDR2 YYDKDF (reference sequence). Here the CDR3 reads CATSRATGLGNTIYF. For the CDR3, the DNA is TGTGCCACCAGCAGAGCGACAGGGCTAGGAAACACCATATATTTT. The full variable domain, with the rest looked up from reference TRBV15 and TRBJ1-3, is DAMVIQNPRYQVTQFGKPVTLSCSQTLNHNVMYWYQQKSSQAPKLLFHYYDKDFNNEADTPDNFQSRRPNTSFCFLDIRSPGLGDTAMYLCATSRATGLGNTIYFGEGSWLTVV.

The genes are TRBV11-2 and TRBJ1-2, with D perhaps TRBD1 (6 bases). This CDR3 comprises 16 residues. The V and J ends lost 5 bases and 3 bases respectively, with 19 bases between them. Germline-derived CDR1 and CDR2 are SGHAT and FQNNGV. CDR3 sequence (DNA): TGTGCCAGCAGCAAACGGGACATGGGCGCGGACTATGGCTACACCTTC. It is translated as CASSKRDMGADYGYTF.

This chain uses TRBV6-5 with TRBJ2-2; 8 positions agree with TRBD1. This CDR3 is 15 amino acids long. Trimming cost V 6 bases and J 5 bases; bases outside gene matches: 8. Germline V gene data show CDR1 as MNHEY and CDR2 as SVGAGI. The CDR3 here is CASSVDRVKTGELFF. The CDR3 DNA sequence: TGTGCCAGCAGCGTGGACAGGGTAAAAACCGGGGAGCTGTTTTTT.

V is TRBV11-2 and J is TRBJ2-1; 13 nucleotides match TRBD2. Germline CDR1 and CDR2: SGHAT and FQNNGV. The CDR3 is 18 residues long. V dropped 5 bases and J dropped 0; count of bases not matched to a gene: 7. The CDR3 DNA sequence: TGTGCCAGCAGCCCTGGACTAGCGGGGGAGAACTCCTACAATGAGCAGTTCTTC. Residues: CASSPGLAGENSYNEQFF. Supplemented by reference TRBV11-2 and TRBJ2-1, the full variable domain reads EAGVAQSPRYKIIEKRQSVAFWCNPISGHATLYWYQQILGQGPKLLIQFQNNGVVDDSQLPKDRFSAERLKGVDSTLKIQPAKLEDSAVYLCASSPGLAGENSYNEQFFGPGTRLTVL.

J is TRBJ2-1 and V is TRBV12-3 or TRBV12-4, with a possible D match to TRBD2 (5 bases). V lost 5 bases and J 9 bases, leaving 14 bases between the germline ends. CDR3 length equals 13 residues. The CDR3 reads CASSILVAGEQFF. In nucleotides, the CDR3 is TGTGCCAGCAGTATACTAGTTGCAGGTGAGCAGTTCTTC.

J is TRBJ2-7 and V is TRBV12-3 or TRBV12-4; D is unresolved. Trimming pared 4 bases from V and 7 bases from J, leaving 14 bases between. This CDR3 region has 13 residues. The CDR3 loop is CASSSNLVIEQYF. CDR3 sequence (DNA): TGTGCCAGCAGTTCCAACCTAGTGATTGAGCAGTACTTC.

This rearrangement joins TRBV5-4 to TRBJ2-2; 7 bases are shared with TRBD1. This CDR3 contains 16 residues. J was trimmed by 3 bases and V by 0 bases; bases with no gene match: 5. Per the germline V gene, CDR1 is SGHNT and CDR2 is YYREEE (reference sequence). DNA of the CDR3: TGTGCCAGCAGCTTGGACAGGGGATTGGACACCGGGGAGCTGTTTTTT. Protein product: CASSLDRGLDTGELFF.

This chain uses TRBV18 with TRBJ2-7; 10 bases match TRBD1. The CDR3 has 16 amino acids. CDR1 and CDR2 from the germline V gene are KGHSH and LQKENI. V lost 6 bases to trimming and J lost 1 base; unmatched junction nucleotides: 9. CDR3 DNA: TGTGCCAGCTCCCAACCCCGGACAGGGGGGTCCTACGAGCAGTACTTC. Its protein is CASSQPRTGGSYEQYF.

The CDR3 region is CASSLVVLNSGELFF. The CDR3 DNA follows: TGTGCCAGCAGCTTAGTAGTTCTAAACTCCGGGGAGCTGTTTTTT. The chain carries TRBV7-2 and TRBJ2-2; D unclear. This CDR3 is 15 amino acids long. Per the germline V gene, CDR1 is SGHTA and CDR2 is FQGNSA. Trimming stripped 1 base from V and 6 bases from J, with 12 bases between.

The chain combines TRBV19 with TRBJ1-2; the match to TRBD1 covers 7 bases. The CDR3 consists of 14 residues. Unmatched junction bases numbered 9, after V lost 10 bases and J lost 1 base. CDR1 is LNHDA and CDR2 is SQIVND in the germline V gene (reference sequence). The CDR3 is CATGGQPNNYGYTF. CDR3 nucleotides: TGTGCCACCGGGGGACAGCCGAATAACTATGGCTACACCTTC.

The gene calls are TRBV5-5 and TRBJ2-3, with 11 nucleotides matching TRBD2. V gave up 4 bases and J gave up 8 bases; unmatched junction bases: 12. Germline V gene sequence: CDR1 SGHKS, CDR2 YYEKEE (reference sequence). The CDR3 contains 16 residues. The CDR3 protein is CASSPWTSGQAGTQYF. CDR3 DNA sequence: TGTGCCAGCAGCCCCTGGACTAGCGGGCAGGCGGGTACGCAGTATTTT.

The J gene is TRBJ1-1, the V gene TRBV5-4; a possible D gene is TRBD1 (5 bases). The CDR3 length is 15 residues. V was cut by 0 bases and J by 0 bases, with 9 bases left in between. Germline CDR1 reads SGHNT; CDR2 reads YYREEE (reference sequence). CDR3 loop: CASSLAGNVNTEAFF. The CDR3 region has the DNA TGTGCCAGCAGCTTGGCAGGGAACGTGAACACTGAAGCTTTCTTT.

The chain couples TRBV28 to TRBJ1-2, with D perhaps TRBD1 (5 bases). This CDR3 is built from 16 residues. The V end lost 5 bases, the J end lost 3 bases, and 19 bases lay between the germline ends. CDR1 is MDHEN and CDR2 is SYDVKM in the germline V gene. The CDR3 reads CASSPAGRGMYYGYTF. Here the CDR3 DNA reads TGTGCCAGCAGTCCAGCGGGGCGGGGGATGTACTATGGCTACACCTTC.

The rearrangement links TRBV10-3 to TRBJ1-2; TRBD1 matches at 9 bases. The V and J ends lost 7 bases and 6 bases, in that order; junction bases with no gene match: 6. Germline lookup yields CDR1 ENHRY and CDR2 SYGVKD. This CDR3 region has 13 residues. The CDR3 sequence is CAITPGQGNGYTF. In nucleotides, the CDR3 is TGTGCCATCACTCCGGGACAGGGAAATGGCTACACCTTC.

V usage is TRBV30 and J usage is TRBJ1-2, with D tentatively TRBD1 (5 bases). Germline assignment: CDR1 GTSNPN and CDR2 SVGIG (reference sequence). V was pared by 8 bases and J by 5 bases, with 21 bases between. This CDR3 has 14 residues. DNA for the CDR3: TGTGCCGTAACCCGACAGTTAAAGTTGTATGGCTACACCTTC. Protein: CAVTRQLKLYGYTF.

The chain combines TRBV7-3 with TRBJ1-3; D not resolved. Trimming stripped 7 bases from V and 2 bases from J, with 6 bases between. Looked up from germline, CDR1 is SGHTA and CDR2 is FQGTGA. The CDR3 consists of 12 residues. The CDR3 DNA is TGTGCCAGCACTCGTGCTGGAAACACCATATATTTT. Translated: CASTRAGNTIYF.

The CDR3 sequence: CASSQRGSGSWDTQYF. CDR3 nucleotide sequence: TGTGCCAGCAGCCAGAGAGGTAGCGGGAGCTGGGATACGCAGTATTTT. V and J are TRBV3-1 (or the pseudogene TRBV3-2) and TRBJ2-3; 9 nucleotides match TRBD2. The CDR3 consists of 16 residues. CDR1 and CDR2 (germline): LGHDT, YNNKEL (reference sequence). V gave up 3 bases and J gave up 6 bases; unmatched junction bases: 10.